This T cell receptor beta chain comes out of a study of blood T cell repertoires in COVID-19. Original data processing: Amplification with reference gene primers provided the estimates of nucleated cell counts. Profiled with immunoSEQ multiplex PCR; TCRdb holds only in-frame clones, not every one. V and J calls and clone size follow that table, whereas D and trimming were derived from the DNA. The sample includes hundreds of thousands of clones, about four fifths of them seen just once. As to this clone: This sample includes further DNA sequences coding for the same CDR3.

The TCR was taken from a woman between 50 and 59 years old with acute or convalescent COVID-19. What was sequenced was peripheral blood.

CDR3 bases: TGTGCCACCAGCACCGGACAGGGATACGAGCAGTACTTC. Amino acids: CATSTGQGYEQYF. The chain links TRBV15 to TRBJ2-7, with 8 positions matching TRBD1. CDR1 LNHNV and CDR2 YYDKDF come from the germline V gene (reference sequence). V shed 4 bases, J shed 4 bases, and the junction held 3 bases outside the gene matches. The CDR3 is 13 residues long.